This T cell receptor (beta chain) comes out of a study of patients and donors after allogeneic stem cell transplantation. A few counts support this clonotype. TCRdb re-called the RT-PCR reads through MiXCR, storing one row per CDR3 protein. The sample yields 25,000 to 40,000 distinct CDR3 sequences, more than 35% seen once. Germline assignment: CDR1 LNHNV and CDR2 YYDKDF (reference sequence). The V end was cut by 0 bases, the J end by 3 bases, with 11 bases between. The CDR3 contains 15 residues. This chain connects TRBV15 to TRBJ2-5, with a weak D call TRBD1 (5 bases). The TCR originated in a human donor who was either an allogeneic HSCT recipient or a stem cell or donor lymphocyte infusion donor (not recorded which). It is not recorded whose cells these are; they may come from a transplant donor. Sequencing was carried out using blood, either unsorted or a sorted T cell fraction (not recorded which). CDR3 amino acids: CATSRDWAGKETQYF. CDR3 sequence (DNA): TGTGCCACCAGCAGAGATTGGGCAGGGAAAGAGACCCAGTACTTC. Drawing the rest from reference TRBV15 and TRBJ2-5, the complete variable domain is DAMVIQNPRYQVTQFGKPVTLSCSQTLNHNVMYWYQQKSSQAPKLLFHYYDKDFNNEADTPDNFQSRRPNTSFCFLDIRSPGLGDTAMYLCATSRDWAGKETQYFGPGTRLLVL.